This TCR beta chain was documented in a study of control samples from healthy donors and cancer patients. Libraries were prepared by immunoSEQ multiplex PCR; TCRdb keeps only in-frame clonotypes and omits some of them. The table includes about 68,000 clones, 83% detected once. The count of this clone is one. Germline V gives CDR1 KGHSH, CDR2 LQKENI. The CDR3 is 15 residues long. The V and J ends lost 3 bases and 9 bases, in that order; junction bases with no gene match: 6. The sequencing input was blood. The sequence came from a man aged 55 to 70 in good health. This chain uses TRBV18 with TRBJ2-1; the match to TRBD2 covers 12 bases. The CDR3 coding sequence is TGTGCCAGCTCACCGCAGACTAGCGGGAGTGGTGAGCAGTTCTTC. It encodes CASSPQTSGSGEQFF.